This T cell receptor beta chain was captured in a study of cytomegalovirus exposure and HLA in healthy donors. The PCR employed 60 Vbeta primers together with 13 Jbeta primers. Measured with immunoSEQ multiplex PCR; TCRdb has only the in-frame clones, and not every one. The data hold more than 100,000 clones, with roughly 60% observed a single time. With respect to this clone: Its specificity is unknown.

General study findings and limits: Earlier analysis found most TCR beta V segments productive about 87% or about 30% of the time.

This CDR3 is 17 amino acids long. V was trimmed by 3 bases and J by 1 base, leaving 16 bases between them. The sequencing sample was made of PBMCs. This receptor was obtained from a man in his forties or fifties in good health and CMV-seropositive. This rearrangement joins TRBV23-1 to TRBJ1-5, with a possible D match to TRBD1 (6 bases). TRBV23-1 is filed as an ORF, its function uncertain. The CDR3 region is CASSQTNRESSNQPQHF. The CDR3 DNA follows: TGCGCCAGCAGTCAGACCAACAGGGAGTCGAGCAATCAGCCCCAGCATTTT.